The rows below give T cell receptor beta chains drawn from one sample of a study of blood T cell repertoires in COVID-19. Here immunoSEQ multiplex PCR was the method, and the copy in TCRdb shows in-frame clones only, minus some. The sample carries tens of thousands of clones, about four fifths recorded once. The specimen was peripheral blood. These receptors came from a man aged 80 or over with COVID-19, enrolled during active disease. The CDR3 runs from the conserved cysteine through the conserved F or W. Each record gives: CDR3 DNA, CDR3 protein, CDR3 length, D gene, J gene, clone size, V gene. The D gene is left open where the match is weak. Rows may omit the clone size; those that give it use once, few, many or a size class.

TGTGCCAGCAGCCTCCACAGGGCTCTGGGGGAGCTGTTTTTT,CASSLHRALGELFF,14,-,TRBJ2-2,-,TRBV11-2
TGCAGCGTTACTAGCGGGAGTATCAATGAGCAGTTCTTC,CSVTSGSINEQFF,13,TRBD2,TRBJ2-1,-,TRBV29-1
TGTGCCAGCAGTTACTCGAATAGGGGCTCCTACGAGCAGTACTTC,CASSYSNRGSYEQYF,15,-,TRBJ2-7,-,TRBV6-5
TGTGCCAGCAGCTTGGCCGGGATCTCTGGAAACACCATATATTTT,CASSLAGISGNTIYF,15,-,TRBJ1-3,-,TRBV5-6
TGTGCCAGCAGCCAAGGCGGGAAAATCCAAGAGACCCAGTACTTC,CASSQGGKIQETQYF,15,-,TRBJ2-5,once,TRBV14
TGTGCCAGCAGTCCACGACAGGATAGCAATCAGCCCCAGCATTTT,CASSPRQDSNQPQHF,15,-,TRBJ1-5,-,TRBV6-5
TGTGCCACCACCCCGGGGGACCCCTCCTACAATGAGCAGTTCTTC,CATTPGDPSYNEQFF,15,-,TRBJ2-1,-,TRBV24-1
TGTGCCAGCAGTAACAGGCAGGGTTGGGAGCAGTACTTC,CASSNRQGWEQYF,13,-,TRBJ2-7,-,TRBV6-5
TGTGCCAGCAGCTTATCTCAGACTAGCGGGGGGGCCTTAGATACGCAGTATTTT,CASSLSQTSGGALDTQYF,18,TRBD2,TRBJ2-3,-,TRBV4-2
TGTGCCACCAGCAGCGGCGACAGGGTAGACGGCGAGCAGTACTTC,CATSSGDRVDGEQYF,15,TRBD1,TRBJ2-7,-,TRBV15
TGTGCCAGCGGTTCGAGAGGCTACGGCTACACCTTC,CASGSRGYGYTF,12,-,TRBJ1-2,-,TRBV6-2/TRBV6-3
TGCGCCAGCAGCCGCAATCCACAAGGGGACACTGAAGCTTTCTTT,CASSRNPQGDTEAFF,15,-,TRBJ1-1,-,TRBV5-1
TGTGCCAGCCAGCGGGCCTCCTACAATGAGCAGTTCTTC,CASQRASYNEQFF,13,-,TRBJ2-1,few,TRBV28
TGTGCCAGTAGTTCGACTGCTGGCACTGAAGCTTTCTTT,CASSSTAGTEAFF,13,-,TRBJ1-1,-,TRBV19
TGTGCCAGCAGCTTTAACACAGATACGCAGTATTTT,CASSFNTDTQYF,12,-,TRBJ2-3,once,TRBV5-4
TGTGCCAGCAGCTTTTCCGACAGGGTTGACTACGAGCAGTACTTC,CASSFSDRVDYEQYF,15,TRBD1,TRBJ2-7,-,TRBV5-5
TGTGCCAGCAGTTTGTCTCAGGCCACTGAAGCTTTCTTT,CASSLSQATEAFF,13,-,TRBJ1-1,-,TRBV27
TGCAGTGCCAGTCGGGGAGGTGGTTCACCCCTCCACTTT,CSASRGGGSPLHF,13,-,TRBJ1-6,-,TRBV20-1
TGTGCCAGCACCTCGGGACAGGGGAAAACTCAGCCCCAGCATTTT,CASTSGQGKTQPQHF,15,TRBD1,TRBJ1-5,-,TRBV28
TGTGCCAGCAGCTTAGATTTTACTCTCGGGACAGGGGGAAATGAAAAACTGTTTTTT,CASSLDFTLGTGGNEKLFF,19,TRBD1,TRBJ1-4,-,TRBV11-2
TGTGCCAGCAGCCTGAATCCTGCTCCTACTAATTCACCCCTCCACTTT,CASSLNPAPTNSPLHF,16,-,TRBJ1-6,-,TRBV7-6
TGCGCCAGCAGCTTGGGGATGGGACAAGTGAGGGGTCCAGGCACCGGGGAGCTGTTTTTT,CASSLGMGQVRGPGTGELFF,20,-,TRBJ2-2,-,TRBV5-1
TGTGCCAGCAGCCCTCGACAGGGGAGCTCCTACGAGCAGTACTTC,CASSPRQGSSYEQYF,15,TRBD1,TRBJ2-7,-,TRBV7-2
TGCGCCAGCAGTGTCAGTTCTAACTATGGCTACACCTTC,CASSVSSNYGYTF,13,-,TRBJ1-2,-,TRBV5-1
TGCGCCAGCAGCCCCCGATGGACAGGGCTCGGCACAGATACGCAGTATTTT,CASSPRWTGLGTDTQYF,17,TRBD1,TRBJ2-3,-,TRBV5-1
TGTGCCAGTAGTGCTCCGAACAGGGGGCGCCTGGATAACTATGGCTACACCTTC,CASSAPNRGRLDNYGYTF,18,TRBD1,TRBJ1-2,-,TRBV19
TGTGCCAGCAGCCGGACCAGCGGGGCATCCTACGAGCAGTACTTC,CASSRTSGASYEQYF,15,TRBD2,TRBJ2-7,-,TRBV5-4
TGCGCCAGCAGCCAAGGCCGGGACTATCCGGTCTACAATGAGCAGTTCTTC,CASSQGRDYPVYNEQFF,17,TRBD2,TRBJ2-1,-,TRBV4-1
TGTGCCAGCAGCCCGGGACAGGGGAGGACCGGGGAGCTGTTTTTT,CASSPGQGRTGELFF,15,TRBD1,TRBJ2-2,-,TRBV5-5
TGCGCCAGCAGCAAAAGGGCGGGAGGCACAGATACGCAGTATTTT,CASSKRAGGTDTQYF,15,TRBD2,TRBJ2-3,-,TRBV10-1
TGTGCCAGCAGTGACTCCTTGGACAGTCCTGAAGCTTTCTTT,CASSDSLDSPEAFF,14,-,TRBJ1-1,few,TRBV6-4
TGTGCCAGTAGTACGGGACACCAGTCACCCTATGGCTACACCTTC,CASSTGHQSPYGYTF,15,-,TRBJ1-2,few,TRBV19
TGTGCCAGCTCACCTCCTAGCGGGAGACCTGGGCAGTTCTTC,CASSPPSGRPGQFF,14,TRBD2,TRBJ2-1,-,TRBV18
TGTGCCAGCAGCATTACAGAGAGGGCAACCACCATATATTTT,CASSITERATTIYF,14,-,TRBJ1-3,-,TRBV28
TGTGCCAGCAGTGAGACAGGGCCCTTGGGTGAAAAACTGTTTTTT,CASSETGPLGEKLFF,15,TRBD1,TRBJ1-4,-,TRBV2
TGTGCCAGCAGCAGGACTAGCGGGAGGATCGGTGAGCAGTTCTTC,CASSRTSGRIGEQFF,15,TRBD2,TRBJ2-1,-,TRBV27
TGTGCCAGCAGTCGACAGGGGGCCGGGGAGCTGTTTTTT,CASSRQGAGELFF,13,TRBD1,TRBJ2-2,few,TRBV6-2/TRBV6-3
TGTGCCAGCAGTTACGGCGGGGGTCATTCCTACGAGCAGTACTTC,CASSYGGGHSYEQYF,15,TRBD2,TRBJ2-7,once,TRBV6-6
TGTGCCAGCAGCTTAGATATGAGCTCCTACAATGAGCAGTTCTTC,CASSLDMSSYNEQFF,15,-,TRBJ2-1,-,TRBV11-3
TGTGCCAGCAGCGGCCGGACTAGCGGAAAAGGAGATACGCAGTATTTT,CASSGRTSGKGDTQYF,16,TRBD2,TRBJ2-3,-,TRBV7-2
TGTGCCAGCAGCGTCGGGAACCAAGAGACCCAGTACTTC,CASSVGNQETQYF,13,-,TRBJ2-5,-,TRBV9
TGTGCCAGCAGTGAAGTACAGGGGGGCTCCTACAATGAGCAGTTCTTC,CASSEVQGGSYNEQFF,16,TRBD1,TRBJ2-1,-,TRBV2
TGTGCCAGCAGTGATGAGGGAAACTATGGCTACACCTTC,CASSDEGNYGYTF,13,-,TRBJ1-2,-,TRBV2
TGTGCCATCAGTGATTTGGCAGGGGGCGATGGCTACACCTTC,CAISDLAGGDGYTF,14,TRBD1,TRBJ1-2,few,TRBV10-3
TGCGCCAGCAGCTTGGCCGGAGGCAACTCTGGAAACACCATATATTTT,CASSLAGGNSGNTIYF,16,-,TRBJ1-3,-,TRBV5-1
TGTGCCAGCAGCTTAGATTCAGGCCGGGAATCCGGGGAGCTGTTTTTT,CASSLDSGRESGELFF,16,-,TRBJ2-2,-,TRBV11-1
TGTGCCAGCAGCTCGGGAGGAACGCTTGTCCCCACTGAAGCTTTCTTT,CASSSGGTLVPTEAFF,16,-,TRBJ1-1,-,TRBV5-8
TGTGCCAGCAGCTTAGTTAGCTCCTATAATTCACCCCTCCACTTT,CASSLVSSYNSPLHF,15,-,TRBJ1-6,-,TRBV7-8
TGTGCCAGCAGTATCGGAGGGGGCCGGCACACTGAAGCTTTCTTT,CASSIGGGRHTEAFF,15,TRBD1,TRBJ1-1,-,TRBV28
TGTGCTCGAGGCCCTATTTGCGAGCAGTACTTC,CARGPICEQYF,11,-,TRBJ2-7,-,TRBV19
TGTGCCAGCAGTCGGGCAGGAGGATTAGATACGCAGTATTTT,CASSRAGGLDTQYF,14,-,TRBJ2-3,-,TRBV2
TGTGCCAGCAGCTTAGGAGTTAGCTCTGGGGCCAACGTCCTGACTTTC,CASSLGVSSGANVLTF,16,-,TRBJ2-6,-,TRBV11-3
TGTGCCAGCAGCTCCTACAAACGCAAGCGGGAGTTACCCTACGAGCAGTACTTC,CASSSYKRKRELPYEQYF,18,-,TRBJ2-7,-,TRBV21-1
TGTGCCAGCAGCCAAGGACTAACCCAGTACTTC,CASSQGLTQYF,11,-,TRBJ2-5,-,TRBV14
TGTGCCAGCAGCGTAGGTTCACTAGCGGGGAGGAATGAGCAGTTCTTC,CASSVGSLAGRNEQFF,16,TRBD2,TRBJ2-1,-,TRBV9
TGTGCCACCAGTGAGGGCCAGTATGGCTACACCTTC,CATSEGQYGYTF,12,-,TRBJ1-2,-,TRBV24-1
TGTGCCAGCAGCTATAAGGTGAGAGACAGGGGTAATGAGCAGTTCTTC,CASSYKVRDRGNEQFF,16,TRBD1,TRBJ2-1,-,TRBV13
TGTGCCAGCAGCGCTAATCTGGGAGCGGGGGGACTCAATGAGCAGTTCTTC,CASSANLGAGGLNEQFF,17,TRBD2,TRBJ2-1,-,TRBV7-3
TGTGCCAGCAGTTTACCGGGAGGGCCATCCGAGCAGTACTTC,CASSLPGGPSEQYF,14,TRBD2,TRBJ2-7,-,TRBV28